The clone carrying this T cell receptor beta chain came up a few times. The source of the sample is a study of Graves' ophthalmopathy and Graves' hyperthyroidism. The TCR beta CDR3 regions underwent amplification from RNA transcripts. HTBI-primed RT-PCR formed the first round, and a multiplex PCR formed the second. TCRdb processed the multiplex PCR reads anew with MiXCR; each CDR3 protein has one entry. This table has 740,000 or so distinct CDR3 sequences, roughly 40% appearing once. The V and J ends lost 7 bases and 9 bases respectively, with 12 bases between them. This CDR3 has 12 residues. CDR1 MGHDK and CDR2 SYGVNS come from the germline V gene.

This sequence joins TRBV25-1 and TRBJ2-2, with D uncertain. The clonotype was recovered from an adult man with Graves' ophthalmopathy. The sample was peripheral blood. As DNA, the CDR3 is TGTGCCAGCAACTCAGCCGAGAGGGAGCTGTTTTTT. This encodes CASNSAERELFF.